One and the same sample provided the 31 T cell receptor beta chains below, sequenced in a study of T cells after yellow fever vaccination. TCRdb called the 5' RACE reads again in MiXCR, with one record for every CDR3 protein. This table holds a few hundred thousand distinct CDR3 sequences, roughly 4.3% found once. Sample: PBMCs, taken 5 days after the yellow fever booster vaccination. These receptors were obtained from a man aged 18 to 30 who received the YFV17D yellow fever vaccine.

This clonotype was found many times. DNA of the CDR3: TGCGCCAGCAGCCCCAGGGGGTGGGGGCGCGGCACTGAAGCTTTCTTT. It is translated as CASSPRGWGRGTEAFF. The gene calls are TRBV5-1 and TRBJ1-1, with 7 positions matching TRBD1. The V gene end was trimmed by 4 bases and the J gene end by 4 bases; junction bases not matched to a gene: 13. From germline, CDR1 is SGHRS and CDR2 YFSETQ. The length of the CDR3 is 16 residues.

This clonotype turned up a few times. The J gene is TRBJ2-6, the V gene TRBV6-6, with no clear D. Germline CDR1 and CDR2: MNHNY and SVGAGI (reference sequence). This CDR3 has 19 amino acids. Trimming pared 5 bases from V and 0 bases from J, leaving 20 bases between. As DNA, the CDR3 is TGTGCCAGCAGTGACCTCTCCGGACGGACCCGCTCTGGGGCCAACGTCCTGACTTTC. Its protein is CASSDLSGRTRSGANVLTF.

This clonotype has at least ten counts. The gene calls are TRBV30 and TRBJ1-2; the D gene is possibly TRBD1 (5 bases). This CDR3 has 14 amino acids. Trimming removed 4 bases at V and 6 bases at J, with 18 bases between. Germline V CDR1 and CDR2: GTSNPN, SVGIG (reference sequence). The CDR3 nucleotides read TGTGCCTGGACGGAGAGTTGGGGACGAAATGGCTACACCTTC. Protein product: CAWTESWGRNGYTF.

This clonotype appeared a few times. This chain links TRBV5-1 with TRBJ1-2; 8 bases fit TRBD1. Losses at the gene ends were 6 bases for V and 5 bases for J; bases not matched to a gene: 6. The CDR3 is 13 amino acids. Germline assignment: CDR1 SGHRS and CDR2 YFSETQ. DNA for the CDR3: TGCGCCAGCACCTGGACAGGGTCATATGGCTACACCTTC. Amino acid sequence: CASTWTGSYGYTF.

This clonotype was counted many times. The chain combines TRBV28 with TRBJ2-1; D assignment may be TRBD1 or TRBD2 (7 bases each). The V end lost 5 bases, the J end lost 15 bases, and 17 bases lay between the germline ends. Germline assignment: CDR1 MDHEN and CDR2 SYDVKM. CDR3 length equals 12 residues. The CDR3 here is CASSPIGGGGFF. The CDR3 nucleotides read TGTGCCAGCAGTCCCATAGGGGGCGGGGGGTTCTTC.

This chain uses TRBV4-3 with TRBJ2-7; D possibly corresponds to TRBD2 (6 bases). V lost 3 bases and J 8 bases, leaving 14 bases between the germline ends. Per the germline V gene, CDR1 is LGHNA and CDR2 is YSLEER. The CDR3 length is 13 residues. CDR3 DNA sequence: TGCGCCAGCAGCCAGGAGGGGAGGAACAAGCAGTACTTC. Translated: CASSQEGRNKQYF.

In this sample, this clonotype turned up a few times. CDR3 residues: CASRRGLRSYEQYF. The CDR3 DNA follows: TGTGCCAGCAGAAGGGGACTACGCTCCTACGAGCAGTACTTC. The rearrangement uses TRBV11-2 and TRBJ2-7; TRBD2 matches 7 bases. Germline CDR1 is SGHAT and CDR2 is FQNNGV. Trimming at V came to 6 bases and at J to 0 bases, leaving 5 bases not matched to a gene. The CDR3 totals 14 residues.

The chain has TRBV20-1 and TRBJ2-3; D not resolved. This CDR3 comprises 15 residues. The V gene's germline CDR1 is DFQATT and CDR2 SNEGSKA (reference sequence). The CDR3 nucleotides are TGCAGCGCGACGGGCGTTCTTAAAATCACAGATACGCAGTATTTT. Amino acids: CSATGVLKITDTQYF.

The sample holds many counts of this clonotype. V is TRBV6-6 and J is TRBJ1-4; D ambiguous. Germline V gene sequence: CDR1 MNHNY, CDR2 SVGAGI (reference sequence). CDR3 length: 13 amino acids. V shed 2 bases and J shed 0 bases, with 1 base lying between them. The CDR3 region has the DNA TGTGCCAGCAGTTACGCAACTAATGAAAAACTGTTTTTT. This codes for CASSYATNEKLFF.

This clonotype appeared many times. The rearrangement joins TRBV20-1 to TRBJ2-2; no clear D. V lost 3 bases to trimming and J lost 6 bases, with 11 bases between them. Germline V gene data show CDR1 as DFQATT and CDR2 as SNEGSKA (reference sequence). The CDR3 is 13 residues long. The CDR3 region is CSASPFQAGELFF. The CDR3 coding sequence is TGCAGTGCTAGTCCTTTTCAGGCCGGGGAGCTGTTTTTT.

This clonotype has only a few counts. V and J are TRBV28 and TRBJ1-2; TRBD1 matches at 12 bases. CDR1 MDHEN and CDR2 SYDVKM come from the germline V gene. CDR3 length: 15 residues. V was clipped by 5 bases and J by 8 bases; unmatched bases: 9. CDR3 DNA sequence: TGTGCCAGCAGTGCAAACCGGGACAGGGGGCCGGGCTACACCTTC. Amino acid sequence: CASSANRDRGPGYTF.

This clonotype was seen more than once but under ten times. CDR3 nucleotides: TGCAGTGCTCCTCAAGAGACCCAGTACTTC. It yields the protein CSAPQETQYF. This chain joins TRBV20-1 and TRBJ2-5; no firm D call. CDR1 is DFQATT, CDR2 SNEGSKA, per germline (reference sequence). The CDR3 has 10 amino acids. The V end lost 5 bases, the J end lost 2 bases, and 3 bases lay between the germline ends.

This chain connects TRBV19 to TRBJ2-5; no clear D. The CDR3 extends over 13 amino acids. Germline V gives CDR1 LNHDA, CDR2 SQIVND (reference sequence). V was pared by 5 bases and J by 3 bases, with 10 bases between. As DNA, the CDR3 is TGTGCCAGTAGTCGACACCAAGAAGAGACCCAGTACTTC. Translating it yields CASSRHQEETQYF.

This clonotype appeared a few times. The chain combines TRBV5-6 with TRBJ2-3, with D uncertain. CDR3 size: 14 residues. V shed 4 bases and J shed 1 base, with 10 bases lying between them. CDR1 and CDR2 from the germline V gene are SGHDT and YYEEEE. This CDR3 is CASSPEFGTDTQYF. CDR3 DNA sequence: TGTGCCAGCAGCCCGGAGTTCGGCACAGATACGCAGTATTTT.

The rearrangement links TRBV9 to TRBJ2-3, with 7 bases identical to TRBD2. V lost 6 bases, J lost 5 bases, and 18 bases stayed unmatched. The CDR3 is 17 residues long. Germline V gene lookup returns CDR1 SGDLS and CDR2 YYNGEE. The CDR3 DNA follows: TGTGCCAGCAAAGCGGGACTCACAGATAAAGCGGGAGATACGCAGTATTTT. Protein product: CASKAGLTDKAGDTQYF.

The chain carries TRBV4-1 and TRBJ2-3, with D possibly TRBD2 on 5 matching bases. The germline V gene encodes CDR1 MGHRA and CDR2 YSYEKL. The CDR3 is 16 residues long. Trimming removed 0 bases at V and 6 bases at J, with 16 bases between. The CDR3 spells CASSQEGGREADTQYF. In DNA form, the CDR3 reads TGCGCCAGCAGCCAAGAAGGAGGTCGAGAGGCGGATACGCAGTATTTT.

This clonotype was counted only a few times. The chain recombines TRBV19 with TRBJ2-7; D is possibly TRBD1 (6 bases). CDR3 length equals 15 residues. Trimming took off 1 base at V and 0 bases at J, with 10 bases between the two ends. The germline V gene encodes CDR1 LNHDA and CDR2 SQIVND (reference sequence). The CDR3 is CASSIAGVSSYEQYF. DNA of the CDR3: TGTGCCAGTAGTATAGCAGGGGTATCCTCCTACGAGCAGTACTTC.

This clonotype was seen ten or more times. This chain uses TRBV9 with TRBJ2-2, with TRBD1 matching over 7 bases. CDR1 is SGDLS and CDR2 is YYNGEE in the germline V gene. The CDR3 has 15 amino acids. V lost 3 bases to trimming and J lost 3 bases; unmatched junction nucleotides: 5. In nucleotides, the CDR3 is TGTGCCAGCAGCGCCTTGGACAGGCACACCGGGGAGCTGTTTTTT. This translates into CASSALDRHTGELFF.

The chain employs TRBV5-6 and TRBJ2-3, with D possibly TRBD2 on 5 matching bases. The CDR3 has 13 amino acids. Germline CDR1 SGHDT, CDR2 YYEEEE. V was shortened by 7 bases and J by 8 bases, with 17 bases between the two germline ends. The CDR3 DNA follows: TGTGCCAGCGGGCTATGGGCGGGCGTTACGCAGTATTTT. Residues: CASGLWAGVTQYF.

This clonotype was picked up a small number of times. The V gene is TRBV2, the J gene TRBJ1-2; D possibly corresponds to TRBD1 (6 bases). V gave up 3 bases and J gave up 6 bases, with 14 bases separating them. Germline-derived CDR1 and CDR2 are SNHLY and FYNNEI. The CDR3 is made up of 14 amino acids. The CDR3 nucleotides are TGTGCCAGCAGTGAGGACAGAACAGCCCATGGCTACACCTTC. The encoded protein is CASSEDRTAHGYTF.

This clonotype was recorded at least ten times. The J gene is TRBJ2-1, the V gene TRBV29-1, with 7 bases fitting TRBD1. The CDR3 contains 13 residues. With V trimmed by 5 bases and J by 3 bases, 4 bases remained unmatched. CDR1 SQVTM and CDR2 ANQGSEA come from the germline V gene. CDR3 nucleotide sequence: TGCAGCGTTTGGACAGGAGACTACAATGAGCAGTTCTTC. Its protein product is CSVWTGDYNEQFF.

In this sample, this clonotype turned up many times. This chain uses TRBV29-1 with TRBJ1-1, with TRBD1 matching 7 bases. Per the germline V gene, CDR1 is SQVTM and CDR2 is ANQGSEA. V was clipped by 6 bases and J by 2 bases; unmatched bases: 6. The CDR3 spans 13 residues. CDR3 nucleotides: TGCAGCGTGGAGACAGGGAGTAACACTGAAGCTTTCTTT. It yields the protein CSVETGSNTEAFF.

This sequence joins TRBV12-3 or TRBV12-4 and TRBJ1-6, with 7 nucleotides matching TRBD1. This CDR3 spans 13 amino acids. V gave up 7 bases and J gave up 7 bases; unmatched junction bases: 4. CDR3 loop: CASTGQVNSPLHF. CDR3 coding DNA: TGTGCCAGCACCGGACAGGTGAATTCACCCCTCCACTTT.

Written as DNA, the CDR3 is TGTGCCAGCTTGAGGGACGGTGAGCAGTTCTTC. It encodes CASLRDGEQFF. The rearrangement uses TRBV5-6 and TRBJ2-1; D possibly uses TRBD1 or TRBD2 (5 bases each). Germline CDR1 and CDR2: SGHDT and YYEEEE. Trimming stripped 7 bases from V and 9 bases from J, with 11 bases between. CDR3 length: 11 residues.

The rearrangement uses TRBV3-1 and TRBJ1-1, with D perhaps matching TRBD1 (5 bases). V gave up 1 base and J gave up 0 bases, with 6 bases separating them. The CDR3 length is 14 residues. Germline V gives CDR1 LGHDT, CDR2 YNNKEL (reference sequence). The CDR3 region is CASSQGGLNTEAFF. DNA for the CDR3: TGTGCCAGCAGCCAAGGGGGCCTGAACACTGAAGCTTTCTTT.

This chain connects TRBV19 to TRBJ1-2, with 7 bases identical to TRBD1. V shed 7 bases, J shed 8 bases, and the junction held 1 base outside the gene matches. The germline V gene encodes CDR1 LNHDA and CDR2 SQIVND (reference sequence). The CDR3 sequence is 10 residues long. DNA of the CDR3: TGTGCCAGTAAGGGGGCAGGCTACACCTTC. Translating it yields CASKGAGYTF.

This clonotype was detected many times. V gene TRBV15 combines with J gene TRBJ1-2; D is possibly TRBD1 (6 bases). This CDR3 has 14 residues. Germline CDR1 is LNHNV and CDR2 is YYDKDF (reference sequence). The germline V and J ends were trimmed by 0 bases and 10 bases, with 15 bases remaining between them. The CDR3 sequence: CATSRDLWTVPYTF. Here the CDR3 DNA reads TGTGCCACCAGCAGAGATTTGTGGACAGTTCCCTACACCTTC.

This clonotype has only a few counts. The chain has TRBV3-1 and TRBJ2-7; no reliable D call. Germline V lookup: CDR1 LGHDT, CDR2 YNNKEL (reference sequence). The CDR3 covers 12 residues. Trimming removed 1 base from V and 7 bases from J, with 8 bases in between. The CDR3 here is CASSQGTGEQYV. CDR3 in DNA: TGTGCCAGCAGCCAAGGTACCGGGGAGCAGTACGTC.

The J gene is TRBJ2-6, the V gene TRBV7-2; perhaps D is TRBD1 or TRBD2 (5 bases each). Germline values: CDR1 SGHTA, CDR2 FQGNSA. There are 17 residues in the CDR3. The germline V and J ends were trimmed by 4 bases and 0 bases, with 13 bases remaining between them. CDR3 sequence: CASSWGTGYSGANVLTF. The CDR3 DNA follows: TGTGCCAGCAGCTGGGGGACCGGGTACTCTGGGGCCAACGTCCTGACTTTC. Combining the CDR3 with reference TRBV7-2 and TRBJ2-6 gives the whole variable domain GAGVSQSPSNKVTEKGKDVELRCDPISGHTALYWYRQSLGQGLEFLIYFQGNSAPDKSGLPSDRFSAERTGGSVSTLTIQRTQQEDSAVYLCASSWGTGYSGANVLTFGAGSRLTVL.

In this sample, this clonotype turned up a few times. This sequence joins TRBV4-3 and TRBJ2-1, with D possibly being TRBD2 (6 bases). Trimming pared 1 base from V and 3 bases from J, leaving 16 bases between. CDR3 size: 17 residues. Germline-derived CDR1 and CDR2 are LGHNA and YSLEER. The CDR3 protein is CASSQAGSPNHYNEQFF. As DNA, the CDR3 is TGCGCCAGCAGCCAAGCCGGGAGCCCGAATCACTACAATGAGCAGTTCTTC.

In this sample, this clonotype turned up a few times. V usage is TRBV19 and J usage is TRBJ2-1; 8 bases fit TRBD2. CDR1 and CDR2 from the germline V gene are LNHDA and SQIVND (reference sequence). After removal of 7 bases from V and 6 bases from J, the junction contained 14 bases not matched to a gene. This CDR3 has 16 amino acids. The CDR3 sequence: CASTSRTAGEGNEQFF. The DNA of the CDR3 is TGTGCCAGTACGAGCCGGACAGCGGGAGAGGGCAATGAGCAGTTCTTC.